This is a list of T cell receptor beta chains from one sample in a study of shared clonotypes between healthy human individuals. Repertoires were generated with immunoSEQ multiplex PCR, while TCRdb's copy carries only in-frame clones and drops some. In the table there are over a million clones, about 98.5% of which are singletons. The sample consisted of naive CD4+ T cells sorted from blood. Every receptor here comes from a man in his thirties or forties in good health. Both conserved end residues are trimmed from each CDR3. Fields, in order: V gene, CDR3 protein.

>TRBV2
ASSRVKNIQY
>TRBV25-1
ASRRRETDTQY
>TRBV9
ASSAVVSQVTDYGYT
>TRBV9
ASSVAGVRNEQF
>TRBV27
ASSLRGTSPNYGYT
>TRBV28
ASSPTDTTNEKLF
>TRBV7-8
ASSLALTDEQF
>TRBV18
ASSQGTRAGYT
>TRBV20-1
SAGWRGYT
>TRBV10-3
AIRETSVYEQY
>TRBV2
ASSRGGNTEAF
>TRBV28
ASSFSPGLAEAF
>TRBV5-1
ASSGLTGYQETQY
>TRBV11-2
ASSLGQYNQPQH
>TRBV7-9
ASSSRSSIEQF
>TRBV7-2
ASSLARGRGETQY
>TRBV2
ASSEALSQETQY
>TRBV5-4
ASNRRQGLSESSYNEQF
>TRBV5-4
ASSSSGRTDTQY
>TRBV5-1
ASSLQGSTEAF
>TRBV2
ASRVTSGKINEQF
>TRBV11-2
ASSSRTDTQY
>TRBV10-2
ASELAGGRGEQF
>TRBV28
ASISAGTSGRREAYEQY
>TRBV4-1
ASISGTRPDTQY
>TRBV15
ATSRDGTRDYGYT
>TRBV5-4
ASSLGQVKETQY
>TRBV5-4
ASSGGHASTDTQY
>TRBV2
ASRTSGIGGELF
>TRBV15
ATSRPRTGISEQY
>TRBV9
ASSVATGVATYNEQF
>TRBV10-3
AISQILGLAVDEQY
>TRBV5-1
ASSIGIGGTEAF
>TRBV30
AWSVRNTGELF
>TRBV18
ASSRGGQRLGNEQF
>TRBV14
ASSQTTGYTDTQY
>TRBV7-2
ASSQGSLAGNEQF